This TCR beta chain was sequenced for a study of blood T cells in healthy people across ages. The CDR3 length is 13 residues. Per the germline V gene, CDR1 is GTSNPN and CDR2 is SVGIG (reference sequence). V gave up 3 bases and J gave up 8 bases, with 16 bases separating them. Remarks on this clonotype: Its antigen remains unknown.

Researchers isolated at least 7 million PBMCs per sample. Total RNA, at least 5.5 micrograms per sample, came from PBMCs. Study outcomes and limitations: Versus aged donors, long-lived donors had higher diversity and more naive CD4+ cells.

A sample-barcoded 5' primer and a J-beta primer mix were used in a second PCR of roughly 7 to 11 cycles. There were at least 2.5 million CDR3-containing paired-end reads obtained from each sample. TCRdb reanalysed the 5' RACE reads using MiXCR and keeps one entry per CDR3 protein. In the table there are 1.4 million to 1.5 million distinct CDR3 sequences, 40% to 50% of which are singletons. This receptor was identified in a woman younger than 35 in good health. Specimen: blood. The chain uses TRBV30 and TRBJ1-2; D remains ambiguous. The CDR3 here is CAWRDIQIRGYTF. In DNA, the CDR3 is TGTGCCTGGAGGGATATTCAGATAAGGGGCTACACCTTC.